One sample yielded the 29 T cell receptor beta chains listed below, sequenced in a study of Ad26.COV2.S vaccination and SARS-CoV-2 variants. The table came from immunoSEQ multiplex PCR; TCRdb's copy has only in-frame clones and leaves some out. The sample carries roughly 680,000 clones, roughly 90% recorded once. Sample treatment: some 20 received Ad26.COV2.S at low or high dose, single or two shots; roughly five received placebo; per-sample allocation not given. Collection of the samples took place on day 63 after the first injection of vaccine or placebo. Specimen: peripheral blood, collected in a trial of Ad26.COV2.S vaccine versus placebo. These receptors came from a person between 18 and 65 years old who received the Ad26.COV2.S COVID-19 vaccine or a placebo.

The rearrangement links TRBV18 to TRBJ2-6; D is unresolved. Germline V gene sequence: CDR1 KGHSH, CDR2 LQKENI. Between the trimmed V and J ends, which lost 3 bases and 2 bases, there was a span of 5 bases. This CDR3 is built from 14 residues. Written as DNA, the CDR3 is TGTGCCAGCTCACCCGAGGCTGGGGCCAACGTCCTGACTTTC. This sequence encodes CASSPEAGANVLTF. Filled out from reference TRBV18 and TRBJ2-6, the complete variable domain reads NAGVMQNPRHLVRRRGQEARLRCSPMKGHSHVYWYRQLPEEGLKFMVYLQKENIIDESGMPKERFSAEFPKEGPSILRIQQVVRGDSAAYFCASSPEAGANVLTFGAGSRLTVL.

The chain uses TRBV23-1 and TRBJ2-7, with D perhaps matching TRBD1 or TRBD2 (5 bases each). TRBV23-1 is annotated as an ORF whose role is uncertain. The CDR3 extends over 14 amino acids. Trimming took off 7 bases at V and 0 bases at J, with 13 bases between the two ends. The CDR3 coding sequence is TGCGCCAGCAATGGCAGAGGGGCCTCCTACGAGCAGTACTTC. It is translated as CASNGRGASYEQYF.

The chain joins TRBV27 to TRBJ1-5; D gene ambiguous. V was pared by 0 bases and J by 4 bases, with 7 bases between. Germline values: CDR1 MNHEY, CDR2 SMNVEV (reference sequence). The CDR3 has 14 amino acids. The CDR3 DNA reads as TGTGCCAGCAGTTTATCCCCCTATAATCAGCCCCAGCATTTT. This encodes CASSLSPYNQPQHF.

The chain employs TRBV6-5 and TRBJ1-5, with 9 bases matching TRBD1. CDR1 is MNHEY, CDR2 SVGAGI, per germline. The ends lost 6 bases at V and 4 bases at J; junction bases unmatched: 7. This CDR3 is built from 15 residues. This CDR3 reads CASSLGQGWNQPQHF. DNA of the CDR3: TGTGCCAGCAGCCTTGGACAGGGGTGGAATCAGCCCCAGCATTTT.

The chain links TRBV7-3 to TRBJ2-3, with unresolved D. Trimming left V 5 bases short and J 1 base short, with 10 bases between. Germline V CDR1 and CDR2: SGHTA, FQGTGA. CDR3 length: 14 residues. DNA for the CDR3: TGTGCCAGCAGCCTGCACCGGGGCACAGATACGCAGTATTTT. Protein product: CASSLHRGTDTQYF.

The chain uses TRBV19 and TRBJ2-7, with TRBD1 matching over 10 bases. Germline V gene lookup returns CDR1 LNHDA and CDR2 SQIVND (reference sequence). Unmatched junction bases numbered 5, after V lost 10 bases and J lost 5 bases. The CDR3 spans 12 residues. The CDR3 DNA sequence: TGTGCCACGGGACAGGGGTTGAACGAGCAGTACTTC. Protein product: CATGQGLNEQYF. Supplemented by reference TRBV19 and TRBJ2-7, the full variable domain reads DGGITQSPKYLFRKEGQNVTLSCEQNLNHDAMYWYRQDPGQGLRLIYYSQIVNDFQKGDIAEGYSVSREKKESFPLTVTSAQKNPTAFYLCATGQGLNEQYFGPGTRLTVT.

The rearrangement uses TRBV15 and TRBJ1-1; D is ambiguous. CDR1 LNHNV and CDR2 YYDKDF come from the germline V gene (reference sequence). V was clipped by 3 bases and J by 3 bases, with 8 bases between them. This CDR3 region has 13 residues. The CDR3 sequence: CATSSNWDTEAFF. In DNA form, the CDR3 reads TGTGCCACCAGCAGCAATTGGGACACTGAAGCTTTCTTT.

The V and J genes are TRBV5-6 and TRBJ2-3; 7 nucleotides line up with TRBD2. CDR1 and CDR2 (germline): SGHDT, YYEEEE. The CDR3 length is 16 residues. The V and J ends lost 3 bases and 3 bases, in that order; junction bases with no gene match: 10. The CDR3 sequence: CASSYGLDGRTDTQYF. As DNA, the CDR3 is TGTGCCAGCAGCTATGGACTAGACGGGAGGACAGATACGCAGTATTTT.

V and J are TRBV12-5 and TRBJ1-5, with D unclear. From germline, CDR1 is LGHNT and CDR2 FRNRAP. This CDR3 has 13 amino acids. Trimming cost V 3 bases and J 5 bases, with 8 bases left between them. The CDR3 is CASGFRPDQPQHF. In nucleotides, the CDR3 is TGTGCTAGTGGTTTTAGACCTGATCAGCCCCAGCATTTT.

The genes are TRBV13 and TRBJ1-1; TRBD1 might be the D (5 bases). This CDR3 spans 12 amino acids. Germline loops: CDR1 PRHDT, CDR2 FYEKMQ (reference sequence). Trimming shortened V by 9 bases and J by 1 base, and 9 bases separated the two germline ends. The CDR3 DNA reads TGTGCCAGTAAGGGACCGAACACTGAAGCTTTCTTT. Translation: CASKGPNTEAFF.

This clone was found once. V and J are TRBV5-6 and TRBJ1-1; D ambiguous. Germline V gene data show CDR1 as SGHDT and CDR2 as YYEEEE. The germline V and J ends were trimmed by 3 bases and 1 base, with 7 bases remaining between them. The CDR3 sequence is 13 residues long. The CDR3, as DNA: TGTGCCAGCAGCTCCCCCCGGAACACTGAAGCTTTCTTT. The encoded protein is CASSSPRNTEAFF. Full variable domain (remainder filled in from reference TRBV5-6 and TRBJ1-1): DAGVTQSPTHLIKTRGQQVTLRCSPKSGHDTVSWYQQALGQGPQFIFQYYEEEERQRGNFPDRFSGHQFPNYSSELNVNALLLGDSALYLCASSSPRNTEAFFGQGTRLTVV.

The chain uses TRBV19 and TRBJ2-6; D assignment may be TRBD1 or TRBD2 (5 bases each). The germline V gene has CDR1 LNHDA and CDR2 SQIVND (reference sequence). The CDR3 consists of 14 residues. V gave up 6 bases and J gave up 3 bases, with 9 bases separating them. The CDR3 coding sequence is TGTGCCAGTAGGAGGGGTAGTGGGGCCAACGTCCTGACTTTC. The encoded protein is CASRRGSGANVLTF.

The chain combines TRBV30 with TRBJ2-6; the match to TRBD1 covers 9 bases. Trimming took 3 bases from V and 4 from J; bases not matched to a gene: 4. The CDR3 loop spans 15 amino acids. Germline CDR1 reads GTSNPN; CDR2 reads SVGIG (reference sequence). In nucleotides, the CDR3 is TGTGCCTGGAGGGACAGGGGTACGGGGGCCAACGTCCTGACTTTC. Protein sequence: CAWRDRGTGANVLTF. The full variable domain, its missing parts supplied by reference TRBV30 and TRBJ2-6, is SQTIHQWPATLVQPVGSPLSLECTVEGTSNPNLYWYRQAAGRGLQLLFYSVGIGQISSEVPQNLSASRPQDRQFILSSKKLLLSDSGFYLCAWRDRGTGANVLTFGAGSRLTVL.

The chain combines TRBV3-1 (or the pseudogene TRBV3-2) with TRBJ1-6; 9 bases are a match to TRBD1. Germline CDR1 is LGHDT and CDR2 is YNNKEL (reference sequence). CDR3 length: 16 amino acids. V lost 0 bases to trimming and J lost 7 bases; unmatched junction nucleotides: 4. Here the CDR3 DNA reads TGTGCCAGCAGCCAAGAAGGGGGGACAGGGAATTCACCCCTCCACTTT. It is translated as CASSQEGGTGNSPLHF.

The CDR3 bases are TGCAGCGTTGAAATGAGCACAGATACGCAGTATTTT. Translating gives CSVEMSTDTQYF. J is TRBJ2-3 and V is TRBV29-1; the D is unclear. Germline-derived CDR1 and CDR2 are SQVTM and ANQGSEA. The V end was cut by 2 bases, the J end by 0 bases, with 3 bases between. CDR3 length equals 12 residues.

This clone has just one count. The CDR3 reads CASSPPRTGELFF. CDR3 DNA: TGTGCCAGCAGTCCCCCGCGGACCGGGGAGCTGTTTTTT. The V and J genes are TRBV27 and TRBJ2-2, with D unclear. Looked up from germline, CDR1 is MNHEY and CDR2 is SMNVEV (reference sequence). Trimming removed 5 bases from V and 5 bases from J, with 9 bases in between. The CDR3 extends over 13 amino acids.

This chain links TRBV18 with TRBJ2-7, with 10 positions matching TRBD1. The CDR3 runs to 14 residues. Germline values: CDR1 KGHSH, CDR2 LQKENI. V dropped 2 bases and J dropped 5; count of bases not matched to a gene: 3. The CDR3 sequence: CASSPGTGEDEQYF. As DNA, the CDR3 is TGTGCCAGCTCACCAGGGACAGGGGAGGACGAGCAGTACTTC. The complete variable domain, with remaining parts taken from reference TRBV18 and TRBJ2-7, reads NAGVMQNPRHLVRRRGQEARLRCSPMKGHSHVYWYRQLPEEGLKFMVYLQKENIIDESGMPKERFSAEFPKEGPSILRIQQVVRGDSAAYFCASSPGTGEDEQYFGPGTRLTVT.

This sequence joins TRBV27 and TRBJ2-7; 9 bases line up with TRBD2. CDR1 is MNHEY and CDR2 is SMNVEV in the germline V gene (reference sequence). The CDR3 totals 15 residues. The trim removed 5 bases at V and 2 bases at J, leaving 7 bases unmatched. The CDR3 nucleotides are TGTGCCAGCAGTCCCCCCCCTAGCGGGACCTACGAGCAGTACTTC. This gives the protein CASSPPPSGTYEQYF.

V and J are TRBV3-1 (or the pseudogene TRBV3-2) and TRBJ2-6; tentatively, D is TRBD1 or TRBD2 (6 bases each). The CDR3 length is 17 residues. Looked up from germline, CDR1 is LGHDT and CDR2 is YNNKEL (reference sequence). The V and J ends lost 0 bases and 0 bases respectively, with 9 bases between them. The CDR3 region is CASSQDGGHSGANVLTF. As DNA, the CDR3 is TGTGCCAGCAGCCAAGATGGGGGGCACTCTGGGGCCAACGTCCTGACTTTC.

In this sample, this clone turned up a few times. The chain links TRBV5-1 to TRBJ1-1, with D unclear. This CDR3 region has 13 residues. Trimming cost V 1 base and J 1 base, with 5 bases left between them. Germline-derived CDR1 and CDR2 are SGHRS and YFSETQ. The CDR3 loop reads CASSLWGNTEAFF. In DNA, the CDR3 is TGCGCCAGCAGCTTGTGGGGGAACACTGAAGCTTTCTTT.

The V gene is TRBV27, the J gene TRBJ1-5, with D uncertain. There are 15 residues in the CDR3. Looked up from germline, CDR1 is MNHEY and CDR2 is SMNVEV (reference sequence). The ends were cut back, 6 bases at V and 0 bases at J, with 12 bases in the middle. The CDR3 loop is CASRKENNSNQPQHF. CDR3 nucleotides: TGTGCCAGCAGGAAAGAAAATAATAGCAATCAGCCCCAGCATTTT.

V is TRBV7-3 and J is TRBJ2-3; D gene ambiguous. V gave up 2 bases and J gave up 0 bases, with 9 bases separating them. This CDR3 is 15 amino acids long. Germline V CDR1 and CDR2: SGHTA, FQGTGA. The CDR3 DNA sequence: TGTGCCAGCAGCTTATATCACAGAAGCACAGATACGCAGTATTTT. Protein sequence: CASSLYHRSTDTQYF.

Only one count was recorded for this clone. CDR3 in DNA: TGTGCCAGCACTACAGGGAACTCCTACGAGCAGTACTTC. This sequence encodes CASTTGNSYEQYF. The V call is TRBV6-5, the J call TRBJ2-7; D might be TRBD1 (6 bases). This CDR3 is 13 amino acids long. Germline V CDR1 and CDR2: MNHEY, SVGAGI. Trimming stripped 7 bases from V and 0 bases from J, with 10 bases between.

J is TRBJ2-7 and V is TRBV19, with TRBD2 matching 12 bases. This CDR3 comprises 16 residues. The germline gives CDR1 LNHDA, CDR2 SQIVND (reference sequence). V trimming: 5 bases; J trimming: 3 bases; junction bases outside the gene matches: 8. The DNA of the CDR3 is TGTGCCAGTAGTTTCCGGACTAGCGGGGAACTCTACGAGCAGTACTTC. Translated, it gives CASSFRTSGELYEQYF.

CDR3 bases: TGTGCCAGCAGCAATCAAGAGACCCAGTACTTC. Its protein product is CASSNQETQYF. The chain joins TRBV5-4 to TRBJ2-5; D is unresolved. Trimming removed 4 bases from V and 2 bases from J, with 3 bases in between. This CDR3 contains 11 residues. The germline CDR1 and CDR2 sequences are SGHNT and YYREEE (reference sequence).

The V and J genes are TRBV7-3 and TRBJ2-3; 9 nucleotides align to TRBD2. Trimming took 5 bases from V and 3 from J; bases not matched to a gene: 3. This CDR3 is 14 amino acids long. CDR1 and CDR2 from the germline V gene are SGHTA and FQGTGA. CDR3 nucleotides: TGTGCCAGCAGCCCGCTAGCGGGGACAGATACGCAGTATTTT. Translation: CASSPLAGTDTQYF.

The chain uses TRBV7-9 and TRBJ2-7, with TRBD2 matching 8 bases. Trimming at V came to 1 base and at J to 3 bases, leaving 5 bases not matched to a gene. The CDR3 spans 15 residues. CDR1 and CDR2 from the germline V gene are SEHNR and FQNEAQ (reference sequence). The CDR3 sequence: CASSLGAGDYYEQYF. CDR3 DNA sequence: TGTGCCAGCAGCTTAGGAGCGGGAGATTACTACGAGCAGTACTTC.

The J gene is TRBJ2-2, the V gene TRBV30; no clear D. V was pared by 4 bases and J by 0 bases, with 9 bases between. CDR1 is GTSNPN, CDR2 SVGIG, per germline (reference sequence). This CDR3 has 14 residues. CDR3 bases: TGTGCCTGGAAAAGGTTCGCGAACACCGGGGAGCTGTTTTTT. Protein sequence: CAWKRFANTGELFF.

The CDR3 nucleotides read TGTGCCAGCTCACGATCACCCCCCGGACTAGCGGGAGCAGATACGCAGTATTTT. Protein product: CASSRSPPGLAGADTQYF. V gene TRBV18 combines with J gene TRBJ2-3, with TRBD2 matching 13 bases. J lost 4 bases, V lost 4 bases, and 11 bases had no gene match. The CDR3 sequence is 18 residues long. CDR1 is KGHSH and CDR2 is LQKENI in the germline V gene.